In this sample, the clone carrying this TCR beta chain turned up a few times. Its target is not known. A much larger clone differs by one base, so this may be a read error. These data come from a study of breast tumors, draining lymph nodes, adjacent tissues. Broader study findings: Tumor T cell lymph node origin was a supported hypothesis, not proven. Compared with lymph nodes, tumors were less diverse; compared with nontumor tissue, more. Luminal-like breast cancer showed significantly greater tumor-nontumor repertoire similarity than basal-like breast cancer did. Data fit most tumor T cells coming from lymph node, expanding in tumor.

Breast cancer patients provided tissue from their axillary draining lymph nodes. TCRdb re-called the multiplex PCR reads with MiXCR, one entry per CDR3 protein. Among over 250,000 distinct CDR3 sequences listed, about 30% were seen once. Germline CDR1 DFQATT, CDR2 SNEGSKA (reference sequence). The CDR3 runs to 13 residues. The sample taken for sequencing was axillary lymph node tissue. The chain uses TRBV20-1 and TRBJ1-2, with D possibly being TRBD1 (5 bases). The source is a female donor with breast cancer. Some clones in this sample may be carry-over from other donors' samples. CDR3 in amino acids: CSADHRIDYAYTF. In DNA, the CDR3 is TGCAGTGCCGACCACAGGATTGACTATGCCTACACCTTC.